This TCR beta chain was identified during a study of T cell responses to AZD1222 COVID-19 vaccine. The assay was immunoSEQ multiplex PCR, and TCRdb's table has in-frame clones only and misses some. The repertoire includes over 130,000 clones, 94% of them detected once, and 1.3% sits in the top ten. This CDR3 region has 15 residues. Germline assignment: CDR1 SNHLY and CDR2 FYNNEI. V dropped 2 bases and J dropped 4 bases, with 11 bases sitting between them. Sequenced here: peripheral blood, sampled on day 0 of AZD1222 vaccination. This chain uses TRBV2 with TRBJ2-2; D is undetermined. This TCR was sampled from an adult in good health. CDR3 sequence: CASSEFYFTTGELFF. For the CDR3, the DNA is TGTGCCAGCAGTGAATTTTATTTCACCACCGGGGAGCTGTTTTTT.